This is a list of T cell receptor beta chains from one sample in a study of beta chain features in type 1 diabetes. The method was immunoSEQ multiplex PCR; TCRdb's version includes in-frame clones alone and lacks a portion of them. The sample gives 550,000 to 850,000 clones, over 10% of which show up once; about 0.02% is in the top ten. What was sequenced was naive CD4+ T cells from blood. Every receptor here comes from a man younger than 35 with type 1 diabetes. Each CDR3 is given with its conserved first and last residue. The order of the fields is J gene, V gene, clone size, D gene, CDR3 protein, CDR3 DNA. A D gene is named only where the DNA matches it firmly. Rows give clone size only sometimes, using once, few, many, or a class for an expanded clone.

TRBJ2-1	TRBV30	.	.	CAWGVSNEQFF	TGTGCCTGGGGGGTCTCCAATGAGCAGTTCTTC
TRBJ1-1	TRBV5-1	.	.	CASTPGALNTEAFF	TGCGCCAGCACCCCCGGGGCTTTGAACACTGAAGCTTTCTTT
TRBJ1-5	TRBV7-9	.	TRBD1	CASTGQGDQPQHF	TGTGCCAGCACCGGACAGGGGGATCAGCCCCAGCATTTT
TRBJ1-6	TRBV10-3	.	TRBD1	CAISGGTEIWNSPLHF	TGTGCCATCAGTGGAGGGACAGAAATATGGAATTCACCCCTCCACTTT
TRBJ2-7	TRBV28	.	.	CASSWVDGPTYEQYF	TGTGCCAGCAGTTGGGTTGACGGTCCCACCTACGAGCAGTACTTC
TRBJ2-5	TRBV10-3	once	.	CAISEKGGEETQYF	TGTGCCATCAGTGAGAAGGGTGGGGAAGAGACCCAGTACTTC
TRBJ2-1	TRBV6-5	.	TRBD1	CASSFVDRRANEQFF	TGTGCCAGCAGTTTCGTGGACAGGCGCGCCAATGAGCAGTTCTTC
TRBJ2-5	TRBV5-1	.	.	CASSFEPVQETQYF	TGCGCCAGCAGCTTTGAACCCGTCCAAGAGACCCAGTACTTC
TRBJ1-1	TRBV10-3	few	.	CAISVQGRLNTEAFF	TGTGCCATCAGCGTACAGGGACGACTGAACACTGAAGCTTTCTTT
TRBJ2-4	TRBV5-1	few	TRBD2	CASSPAGENIQYF	TGCGCCAGCTCGCCGGCGGGGGAAAACATTCAGTACTTC
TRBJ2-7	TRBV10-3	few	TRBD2	CAISWTSVGGMSEQYF	TGTGCCATCAGTTGGACTAGCGTTGGGGGAATGAGTGAGCAGTACTTC
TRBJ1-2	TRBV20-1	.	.	CSAGDYGYTF	TGCAGTGCGGGGGACTATGGCTACACCTTC
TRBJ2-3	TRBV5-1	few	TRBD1	CASSPDRGPGDTQYF	TGCGCCAGCAGCCCGGACAGGGGGCCGGGAGATACGCAGTATTTT
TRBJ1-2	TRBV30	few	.	CAWSGVAGGYTF	TGTGCCTGGAGTGGTGTGGCAGGGGGCTACACCTTC
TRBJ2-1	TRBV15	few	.	CATSRTVKQFF	TGTGCCACCAGCAGAACAGTAAAGCAGTTCTTC
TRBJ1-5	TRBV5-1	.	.	CASSLDSSSNQPQHF	TGCGCCAGCAGCTTGGACAGTAGTAGCAATCAGCCCCAGCATTTT
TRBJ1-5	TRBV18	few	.	CASSPGLGNQPQHF	TGTGCCAGCTCACCAGGGCTCGGCAATCAGCCCCAGCATTTT
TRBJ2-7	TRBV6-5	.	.	CASGGRSYEQYF	TGTGCCAGCGGGGGCCGTTCCTACGAGCAGTACTTC
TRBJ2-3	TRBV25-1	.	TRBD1	CASSDLVGTGWGTDTQYF	TGTGCCAGCAGTGACCTAGTGGGGACAGGGTGGGGGACAGATACGCAGTATTTT
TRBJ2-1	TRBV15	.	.	CATGVRRIGNEQFF	TGTGCCACCGGGGTCAGGCGAATTGGCAATGAGCAGTTCTTC
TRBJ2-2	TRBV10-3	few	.	CAISETGYTGELFF	TGTGCCATCAGTGAGACAGGCTACACCGGGGAGCTGTTTTTT
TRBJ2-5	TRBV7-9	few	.	CASSSGLLLETQYF	TGTGCCAGCAGCTCTGGACTCCTATTGGAGACCCAGTACTTC
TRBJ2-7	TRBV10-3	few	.	CAISESRGSEQYF	TGTGCCATCAGTGAGTCTAGGGGCTCCGAGCAGTACTTC
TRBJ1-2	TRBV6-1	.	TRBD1	CASSSTGNAGYTF	TGTGCCAGCAGCTCGACAGGGAATGCTGGCTACACCTTC
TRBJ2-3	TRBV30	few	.	CAWGGVSITDTQYF	TGTGCCTGGGGCGGAGTGTCTATCACAGATACGCAGTATTTT
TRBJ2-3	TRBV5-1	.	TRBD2	CASSLRTSGTDTDTQYF	TGCGCCAGCAGCCTCCGGACTAGCGGGACAGACACAGATACGCAGTATTTT
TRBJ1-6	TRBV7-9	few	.	CASSLRGDSPLHF	TGTGCCAGCAGCTTACGTGGGGATTCACCCCTCCACTTT
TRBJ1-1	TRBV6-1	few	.	CASSVLVANTEAFF	TGTGCCAGCAGTGTATTGGTCGCGAACACTGAAGCTTTCTTT
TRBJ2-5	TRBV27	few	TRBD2	CASSLRASGGKETQYF	TGTGCCAGCAGTTTAAGGGCTAGCGGGGGTAAAGAGACCCAGTACTTC
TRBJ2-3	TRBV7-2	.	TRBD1	CASSGQGTDTQYF	TGTGCCAGCAGCGGACAGGGCACAGATACGCAGTATTTT
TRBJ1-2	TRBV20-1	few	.	CSVSGNYGYTF	TGCAGCGTATCAGGGAACTATGGCTACACCTTC
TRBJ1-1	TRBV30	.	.	CAWLEGRVNTEAFF	TGTGCCTGGCTGGAGGGTAGGGTAAACACTGAAGCTTTCTTT
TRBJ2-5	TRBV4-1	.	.	CASSQWTSETQYF	TGCGCCAGCAGCCAATGGACATCGGAGACCCAGTACTTC
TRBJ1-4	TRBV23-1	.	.	CASSQSSGPVNEKLFF	TGCGCCAGCAGTCAATCCTCGGGACCGGTGAATGAAAAACTGTTTTTT
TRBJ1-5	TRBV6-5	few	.	CASLGHVNLQPQHF	TGTGCCAGCTTGGGACACGTTAATCTTCAGCCCCAGCATTTT
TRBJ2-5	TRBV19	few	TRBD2	CASLSGTSGGETQYF	TGTGCCAGCCTCAGTGGGACTAGCGGCGGAGAGACCCAGTACTTC
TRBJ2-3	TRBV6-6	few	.	CASTYAGGGDTQYF	TGTGCCAGCACCTACGCCGGGGGTGGAGATACGCAGTATTTT
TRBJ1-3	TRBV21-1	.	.	CASSKGAQTGNTIYF	TGTGCCAGCAGCAAGGGGGCCCAGACTGGAAACACCATATATTTT
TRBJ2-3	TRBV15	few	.	CATSPRSGDWGDTQYF	TGTGCCACCAGCCCCCGGAGTGGAGATTGGGGCGATACGCAGTATTTT
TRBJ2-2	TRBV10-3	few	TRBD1	CAISESTGARTRELFF	TGTGCCATCAGTGAGTCGACAGGGGCCCGGACGCGGGAGCTGTTTTTT
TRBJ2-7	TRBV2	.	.	CASSESSYEQYF	TGTGCCAGCAGTGAAAGCAGCTACGAGCAGTACTTC
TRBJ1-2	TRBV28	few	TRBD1	CASSASTGGNGYTF	TGTGCCAGCAGTGCCTCCACAGGGGGCAATGGCTACACCTTC
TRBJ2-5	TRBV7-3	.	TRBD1	CASSRDREGTQYF	TGTGCCAGCAGCCGGGACAGGGAAGGGACCCAGTACTTC
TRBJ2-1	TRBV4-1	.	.	CASSSRGPNYNEQFF	TGCGCCAGCAGCTCCCGGGGGCCCAATTACAATGAGCAGTTCTTC
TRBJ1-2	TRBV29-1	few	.	CSVETGSSGYTF	TGCAGCGTTGAAACAGGGAGTAGTGGCTACACCTTC
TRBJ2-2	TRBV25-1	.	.	CASRTGSATGELFF	TGTGCCAGCAGAACAGGGTCGGCGACCGGGGAGCTGTTTTTT
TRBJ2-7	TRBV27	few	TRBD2	CASSPREEGYEQYF	TGTGCCAGCAGTCCCCGGGAGGAGGGCTACGAGCAGTACTTC
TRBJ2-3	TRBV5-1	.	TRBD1	CASSLASTGDTDTQYF	TGCGCCAGCAGCTTGGCCTCAACAGGGGACACAGATACGCAGTATTTT
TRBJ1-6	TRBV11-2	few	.	CASSSSGVSGSYNSPLHF	TGTGCCAGCAGTTCATCGGGGGTTTCGGGCTCCTATAATTCACCCCTCCACTTT
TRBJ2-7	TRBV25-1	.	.	CASSEWRGAGNEQYF	TGTGCCAGCAGTGAATGGAGAGGGGCGGGGAACGAGCAGTACTTC
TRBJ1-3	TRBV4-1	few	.	CASSHPRGVSGNTIYF	TGCGCCAGCAGCCACCCCCGAGGAGTCTCTGGAAACACCATATATTTT
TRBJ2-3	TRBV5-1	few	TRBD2	CASSLLAGGSTDTQYF	TGCGCCAGCAGCTTACTAGCGGGGGGCTCCACAGATACGCAGTATTTT
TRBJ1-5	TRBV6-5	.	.	CASSYSNRENQPQHF	TGTGCCAGCAGTTACTCGAACAGGGAGAATCAGCCCCAGCATTTT
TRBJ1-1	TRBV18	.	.	CASSPPKGDRAFF	TGTGCCAGCTCACCACCAAAAGGGGACCGGGCTTTCTTT
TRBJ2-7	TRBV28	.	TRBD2	CASSTSGGNYEQYF	TGTGCCAGCAGCACTAGCGGGGGAAACTACGAGCAGTACTTC
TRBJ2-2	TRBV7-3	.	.	CASRQGDTGELFF	TGTGCCAGCAGACAAGGCGACACCGGGGAGCTGTTTTTT
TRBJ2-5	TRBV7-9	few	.	CASTTVGVGETQYF	TGTGCCAGCACCACAGTAGGGGTGGGAGAGACCCAGTACTTC
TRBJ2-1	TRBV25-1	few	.	CATGRLADNEQFF	TGTGCCACCGGCCGGCTTGCGGACAATGAGCAGTTCTTC